The 30 T cell receptor beta chains in this list originate from one sample, sequenced in a study of T cells in Graves' hyperthyroidism and ophthalmopathy (dated by TCRdb to about 2019). Libraries came from multiplex PCR. Sequencing used an Illumina HiSeq 2000. The TCR beta CDR3 regions were amplified from RNA transcripts. The first round of RT-PCR for the TCR CDR3 was performed with the HTBI primer set and the Qiagen OneStep RT-PCR kit. Clones were called with MiXCR by TCRdb after fastp trimmed the public reads at Q25, and only in-frame beta chains were retained. Each CDR3 protein appears once, grouped with its most common genes and DNA. This sample has a few hundred thousand distinct CDR3 sequences in its table, and 15% to 18% of those were observed once. Clones ranked in the top ten supply 25% to 35% of the sample. The specimen sequenced was blood. These receptors were taken from a woman under 30 with Graves' hyperthyroidism that later progressed to Graves' ophthalmopathy.

This clonotype was detected only a few times. The rearrangement joins TRBV27 to TRBJ2-1; the D gene is possibly TRBD1 (6 bases). There are 17 residues in the CDR3. V gave up 1 base and J gave up 6 bases, with 19 bases separating them. CDR1 and CDR2 from the germline V gene are MNHEY and SMNVEV (reference sequence). CDR3 DNA: TGTGCCAGCAGTTTATTCCACAGGGTGACGTCCACCAATGAGCAGTTCTTC. Translation gives CASSLFHRVTSTNEQFF.

This clonotype was recorded many times. V and J are TRBV24-1 and TRBJ2-2; 8 bases are a match to TRBD1. The V segment lost 4 bases and the J segment 5 bases; nucleotides outside the gene matches: 8. The CDR3 runs 16 residues. The germline V gene encodes CDR1 KGHDR and CDR2 SFDVKD. The CDR3 protein is CATSEKGRGLTGELFF. The CDR3 DNA sequence: TGTGCCACCAGTGAGAAAGGCAGGGGGCTAACCGGGGAGCTGTTTTTT.

This clonotype was found many times. V is TRBV2 and J is TRBJ1-5; TRBD1 matches at 10 bases. This CDR3 comprises 16 residues. In germline, CDR1 is SNHLY, CDR2 FYNNEI. The ends lost 5 bases at V and 6 bases at J; junction bases unmatched: 10. CDR3 DNA sequence: TGTGCCAGCAGTTCCCAGGGACAGGGGTTGATTCAGCCCCAGCATTTT. As protein: CASSSQGQGLIQPQHF. Based on the CDR3 plus reference TRBV2 and TRBJ1-5, the full variable domain is EPEVTQTPSHQVTQMGQEVILRCVPISNHLYFYWYRQILGQKVEFLVSFYNNEISEKSEIFDDQFSVERPDGSNFTLKIRSTKLEDSAMYFCASSSQGQGLIQPQHFGDGTRLSIL.

This clonotype was recorded many times. The chain joins TRBV3-1 to TRBJ2-3; 11 positions agree with TRBD2. There are 14 residues in the CDR3. Germline CDR1 reads LGHDT; CDR2 reads YNNKEL (reference sequence). The junction had 2 bases not matched to a gene; V was cut back by 4 bases and J by 5 bases. DNA for the CDR3: TGTGCCAGCAGCCGACTAGCGGGGCAAGATACGCAGTATTTT. Protein: CASSRLAGQDTQYF.

V is TRBV18 and J is TRBJ2-5, with TRBD2 identical over 10 bases. The V gene end was trimmed by 4 bases and the J gene end by 5 bases; junction bases not matched to a gene: 4. Germline V CDR1 and CDR2: KGHSH, LQKENI. This CDR3 has 14 residues. The CDR3 DNA is TGTGCCAGCTCACTCACAGCGGGAGGGGAGACCCAGTACTTC. Its protein is CASSLTAGGETQYF. Based on the CDR3 plus reference TRBV18 and TRBJ2-5, the full variable domain is NAGVMQNPRHLVRRRGQEARLRCSPMKGHSHVYWYRQLPEEGLKFMVYLQKENIIDESGMPKERFSAEFPKEGPSILRIQQVVRGDSAAYFCASSLTAGGETQYFGPGTRLLVL.

In its sample, this clonotype was seen a few times. The chain employs TRBV5-1 and TRBJ1-2; 8 nucleotides match TRBD1. The CDR3 length is 19 residues. The germline CDR1 and CDR2 sequences are SGHRS and YFSETQ. Germline trimming cut 4 bases from V and 1 base from J; bases unmatched to any gene: 18. This CDR3 reads CASSDGTGRSTLGNYGYTF. CDR3 sequence (DNA): TGCGCCAGCAGCGACGGGACAGGCCGATCCACACTGGGTAACTATGGCTACACCTTC.

This clonotype was found many times. The chain recombines TRBV11-2 with TRBJ1-1; unclear D gene. Per germline, CDR1 SGHAT and CDR2 FQNNGV. The CDR3 has 15 residues. The germline V and J ends were trimmed by 0 bases and 4 bases, with 12 bases remaining between them. The CDR3 bases are TGTGCCAGCAGCTTAGAACCAGGTAGCGGCACTGAAGCTTTCTTT. It specifies CASSLEPGSGTEAFF. Combining the CDR3 with reference TRBV11-2 and TRBJ1-1 gives the whole variable domain EAGVAQSPRYKIIEKRQSVAFWCNPISGHATLYWYQQILGQGPKLLIQFQNNGVVDDSQLPKDRFSAERLKGVDSTLKIQPAKLEDSAVYLCASSLEPGSGTEAFFGQGTRLTVV.

The genes are TRBV19 and TRBJ2-1, with 11 bases fitting TRBD2. CDR1 is LNHDA, CDR2 SQIVND, per germline (reference sequence). The CDR3 is made up of 14 amino acids. J gave up 9 bases and V 1 base, and 2 bases lay outside the gene matches. CDR3 bases: TGTGCCAGTAGTATAGGACTAGCGGGAACTGAGCAGTTCTTC. It encodes CASSIGLAGTEQFF.

This clonotype has a count of ten or more. V gene TRBV20-1 combines with J gene TRBJ2-3; D not resolved. V was clipped by 3 bases and J by 7 bases, with 8 bases between them. Germline-derived CDR1 and CDR2 are DFQATT and SNEGSKA (reference sequence). The CDR3 runs to 11 residues. Here the CDR3 DNA reads TGCAGTGCTAGTCGGTCAAATACGCAGTATTTT. Translating gives CSASRSNTQYF.

This clonotype was recorded at least ten times. V usage is TRBV4-1 and J usage is TRBJ2-1; 7 bases are a match to TRBD2. The CDR3 contains 15 residues. CDR1 and CDR2 from the germline V gene are MGHRA and YSYEKL. J was trimmed by 5 bases and V by 0 bases; bases with no gene match: 4. DNA of the CDR3: TGCGCCAGCAGCCAAGAGGGGGGGTGGGACAATGAGCAGTTCTTC. It encodes CASSQEGGWDNEQFF.

This clonotype was recorded at least ten times. This chain joins TRBV7-9 and TRBJ2-1; 16 nucleotides line up with TRBD2. The germline V gene has CDR1 SEHNR and CDR2 FQNEAQ (reference sequence). V lost 5 bases and J lost 5; bases outside the gene matches: 9. The CDR3 loop spans 18 amino acids. The CDR3 loop reads CASSGPGTSGRADNEQFF. As DNA, the CDR3 is TGTGCCAGCAGCGGCCCCGGGACTAGCGGGAGGGCCGACAATGAGCAGTTCTTC. The complete variable domain, with remaining parts taken from reference TRBV7-9 and TRBJ2-1, reads DTGVSQNPRHKITKRGQNVTFRCDPISEHNRLYWYRQTLGQGPEFLTYFQNEAQLEKSRLLSDRFSAERPKGSFSTLEIQRTEQGDSAMYLCASSGPGTSGRADNEQFFGPGTRLTVL.

The chain uses TRBV2 and TRBJ2-7; TRBD2 agrees at 8 bases. This CDR3 region has 13 residues. The J segment lost 3 bases and the V segment lost 8 bases, leaving 6 bases of the junction unmatched. Germline V gene data show CDR1 as SNHLY and CDR2 as FYNNEI. The CDR3 protein is CASCRTSGYEQYF. In DNA form, the CDR3 reads TGTGCCAGCTGCAGAACTAGCGGCTACGAGCAGTACTTC.

This clonotype has at least ten counts. V gene TRBV18 combines with J gene TRBJ2-5, with D unresolved. This CDR3 contains 14 residues. With 2 bases removed from V and 2 bases from J, the gap between germline ends came to 9 bases. Per germline, CDR1 KGHSH and CDR2 LQKENI. CDR3 DNA sequence: TGTGCCAGCTCACCAAAGATGCAGCAAGAGACCCAGTACTTC. Encoded protein: CASSPKMQQETQYF.

This clonotype has more than one count but fewer than ten. This chain uses TRBV29-1 with TRBJ2-1, with D possibly matching TRBD2 (6 bases). CDR3 length: 19 residues. V was clipped by 1 base and J by 0 bases, with 22 bases between them. The germline V gene encodes CDR1 SQVTM and CDR2 ANQGSEA. In DNA, the CDR3 is TGCAGCGTTGAAGGGCCCCCCAGGGCTAGCGCCTCCTCCTACAATGAGCAGTTCTTC. The encoded protein is CSVEGPPRASASSYNEQFF.

This clonotype was counted only a few times. The CDR3, as DNA: TGTGCCAGCAGCTTAGCCGACAGCCTCTACGAGCAGTACTTC. Translation: CASSLADSLYEQYF. The chain carries TRBV7-2 and TRBJ2-7, with a weak D call TRBD1 (5 bases). The germline V gene encodes CDR1 SGHTA and CDR2 FQGNSA. V lost 0 bases to trimming and J lost 3 bases, with 9 bases between them. The CDR3 extends over 14 amino acids.

The chain is built from TRBV4-1 and TRBJ1-3; no clear D gene. CDR3 size: 16 residues. Germline CDR1 MGHRA, CDR2 YSYEKL. V dropped 0 bases and J dropped 5 bases, with 14 bases sitting between them. The CDR3 nucleotides are TGCGCCAGCAGCCAAGACCTGGGAGGATTTAGAAACACCATATATTTT. Translated, it gives CASSQDLGGFRNTIYF.

The chain links TRBV4-1 to TRBJ2-3; D gene uncertain. The V and J ends lost 2 bases and 4 bases respectively, with 7 bases between them. CDR1 MGHRA and CDR2 YSYEKL come from the germline V gene. The CDR3 is 13 residues long. CDR3: CASSQRSPDTQYF. Written as DNA, the CDR3 is TGCGCCAGCAGCCAAAGGAGTCCAGATACGCAGTATTTT.

This clonotype was seen ten or more times. The J gene is TRBJ1-3, the V gene TRBV5-1; D is unresolved. Germline-derived CDR1 and CDR2 are SGHRS and YFSETQ. This CDR3 is built from 13 residues. Deletions cut 2 bases from V and 6 bases from J, with 9 bases between. The CDR3 DNA reads TGCGCCAGCAGCTTCGATCCGGAAAACACCATATATTTT. Protein sequence: CASSFDPENTIYF.

V is TRBV9 and J is TRBJ2-7, with D possibly being TRBD2 (5 bases). Trimming shortened V by 3 bases and J by 2 bases, and 12 bases separated the two germline ends. Germline CDR1 is SGDLS and CDR2 is YYNGEE. The CDR3 has 14 amino acids. CDR3 amino acids: CASSATRGAYEQYF. The CDR3, as DNA: TGTGCCAGCAGCGCAACTAGAGGTGCCTACGAGCAGTACTTC.

This clonotype was picked up many times. The V call is TRBV6-1, the J call TRBJ1-1, with a weak D call TRBD1 (5 bases). Trimming cost V 0 bases and J 11 bases, with 7 bases left between them. The CDR3 has 11 amino acids. Germline-derived CDR1 and CDR2 are MNHNS and SASEGT. CDR3 DNA: TGTGCCAGCAGTGAAGCAGGGGCCGCTTTCTTT. This sequence encodes CASSEAGAAFF.

This clonotype turned up a few times. This rearrangement joins TRBV20-1 to TRBJ1-4, with 8 bases matching TRBD1. The germline CDR1 and CDR2 sequences are DFQATT and SNEGSKA (reference sequence). Trimming took 0 bases from V and 5 from J; bases not matched to a gene: 2. CDR3 length: 14 residues. The CDR3 nucleotides are TGCAGTGCTAGAGAGACAGGGGAAAATGAAAAACTGTTTTTT. This sequence encodes CSARETGENEKLFF.

This clonotype was seen ten or more times. The chain joins TRBV7-8 to TRBJ2-5; 8 nucleotides line up with TRBD1. CDR3 length equals 14 residues. Germline trimming cut 6 bases from V and 5 bases from J; bases unmatched to any gene: 8. CDR1 is SGHVS, CDR2 FQNEAQ, per germline. The CDR3 nucleotides are TGTGCCAGCAGGCGACAGGGGCCCGGGGAGACCCAGTACTTC. Protein product: CASRRQGPGETQYF. Looking up the rest from reference TRBV7-8 and TRBJ2-5 gives the full variable domain: GAGVSQSPRYKVAKRGQDVALRCDPISGHVSLFWYQQALGQGPEFLTYFQNEAQLDKSGLPSDRFFAERPEGSVSTLKIQRTQQEDSAVYLCASRRQGPGETQYFGPGTRLLVL.

This clonotype was seen more than once but under ten times. The chain uses TRBV28 and TRBJ2-2; no reliable D call. Per the germline V gene, CDR1 is MDHEN and CDR2 is SYDVKM. CDR3 size: 15 residues. The V end lost 6 bases, the J end lost 4 bases, and 15 bases lay between the germline ends. In DNA form, the CDR3 reads TGTGCCAGCAGCCCGTCCGAGTTGTCCACCGGGGAGCTGTTTTTT. Residues: CASSPSELSTGELFF.

This clonotype was seen ten or more times. J is TRBJ1-5 and V is TRBV24-1; 7 bases match TRBD1. CDR1 is KGHDR and CDR2 is SFDVKD in the germline V gene. V was clipped by 4 bases and J by 9 bases; unmatched bases: 5. The CDR3 runs 13 residues. CDR3 nucleotides: TGTGCCACCAGTGAGGACAGGCTAGGGCCCCAGCATTTT. This encodes CATSEDRLGPQHF.

This clonotype was picked up many times. The chain has TRBV6-1 and TRBJ2-1, with 11 bases fitting TRBD2. J was trimmed by 2 bases and V by 6 bases; bases with no gene match: 6. Germline-derived CDR1 and CDR2 are MNHNS and SASEGT. The length of the CDR3 is 16 residues. CDR3 sequence: CASRPPGLAAYNEQFF. In nucleotides, the CDR3 is TGTGCCAGCAGACCACCGGGACTAGCGGCCTACAATGAGCAGTTCTTC.

This clonotype was seen many times. The genes are TRBV5-1 and TRBJ1-4, with D tentatively TRBD1 (6 bases). There are 13 residues in the CDR3. The germline V gene has CDR1 SGHRS and CDR2 YFSETQ. Trimming took off 2 bases at V and 7 bases at J, with 9 bases between the two ends. DNA of the CDR3: TGCGCCAGCAGCTTCCAGGGGACTGAAAAACTGTTTTTT. Amino acids: CASSFQGTEKLFF.

The genes are TRBV30 and TRBJ1-1, with no clear D. With 0 bases removed from V and 6 bases from J, the gap between germline ends came to 5 bases. The CDR3 length is 11 residues. Germline V gene lookup returns CDR1 GTSNPN and CDR2 SVGIG (reference sequence). The CDR3 sequence is CAWSVRPEAFF. CDR3 DNA sequence: TGTGCCTGGAGTGTACGACCTGAAGCTTTCTTT.

This clonotype turned up a few times. V usage is TRBV6-2 or TRBV6-3 and J usage is TRBJ2-3, with a tentative D call TRBD2 (6 bases). The CDR3 is 14 amino acids. The germline V and J ends were trimmed by 2 bases and 4 bases, with 10 bases remaining between them. From germline, CDR1 is MNHEY and CDR2 SVGEGT. CDR3: CASSYGASADTQYF. The CDR3 DNA is TGTGCCAGCAGTTACGGGGCTAGCGCAGATACGCAGTATTTT.

The rearrangement uses TRBV7-9 and TRBJ1-4; possible D gene TRBD1, 6 bases. V was shortened by 4 bases and J by 5 bases, with 14 bases between the two germline ends. CDR3 size: 15 residues. Per the germline V gene, CDR1 is SEHNR and CDR2 is FQNEAQ (reference sequence). As DNA, the CDR3 is TGTGCCAGCAGCTCCGCCGGGACACAGAATGAAAAACTGTTTTTT. This translates into CASSSAGTQNEKLFF.

Many counts were recorded for this clonotype. The chain joins TRBV20-1 to TRBJ2-2; 10 bases fit TRBD2. The trim removed 1 base at V and 4 bases at J, leaving 6 bases unmatched. Germline CDR1 DFQATT, CDR2 SNEGSKA (reference sequence). CDR3 length: 16 amino acids. The CDR3 coding sequence is TGCAGTGCTAGAGGTGGGCTAGCGGGAGCCACCGGGGAGCTGTTTTTT. As protein: CSARGGLAGATGELFF.